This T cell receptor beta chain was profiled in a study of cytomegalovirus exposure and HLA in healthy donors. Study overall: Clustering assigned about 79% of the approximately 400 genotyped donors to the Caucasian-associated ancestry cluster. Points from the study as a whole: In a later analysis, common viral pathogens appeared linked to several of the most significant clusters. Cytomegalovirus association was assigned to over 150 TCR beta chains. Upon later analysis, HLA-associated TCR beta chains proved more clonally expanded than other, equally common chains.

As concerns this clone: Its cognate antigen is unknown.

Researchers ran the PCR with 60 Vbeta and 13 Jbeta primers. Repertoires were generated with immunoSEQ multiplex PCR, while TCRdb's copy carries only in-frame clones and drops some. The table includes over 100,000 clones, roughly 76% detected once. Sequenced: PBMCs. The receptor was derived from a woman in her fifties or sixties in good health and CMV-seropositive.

The CDR3 protein is CASSQNPDRDGYTF. The CDR3 bases are TGTGCCAGCAGTCAAAACCCGGACAGGGACGGCTACACCTTC. The chain couples TRBV6-1 to TRBJ1-2; TRBD1 agrees at 8 bases. V shed 5 bases and J 8 bases; nucleotides not matched to a gene: 10. The CDR3 runs to 14 residues. Looked up from germline, CDR1 is MNHNS and CDR2 is SASEGT.